This note documents a single T cell receptor beta chain sequence. These data belong to a study of blood T cell repertoires in COVID-19. Trimming stripped 1 base from V and 4 bases from J, with 11 bases between. CDR3 length: 15 residues. Looked up from germline, CDR1 is SGHTA and CDR2 is FQGNSA. TCRdb keeps only in-frame clones here, not all; method: immunoSEQ multiplex PCR. Of about 83,000 clones in the sample, about 83% were seen once. What was sequenced was peripheral blood. The chain couples TRBV7-2 to TRBJ1-3; D is unclear. This sequence originates from a man in his forties or fifties with active COVID-19. CDR3 amino acids: CASSLGSGRGNTIYF. CDR3 sequence (DNA): TGTGCCAGCAGCTTAGGTTCGGGGAGGGGAAACACCATATATTTT.